The sample holds a few counts of the clone carrying this TCR beta chain. Its antigen is undetermined. TCR beta CDR3 sequences were amplified from RNA transcripts. The HTBI set primed first-round TCR CDR3 RT-PCR. Via MiXCR, TCRdb re-called the multiplex PCR reads, giving one row per CDR3 protein. The sample includes more than 550,000 distinct CDR3 sequences, roughly 17% of them seen just once. Diagnosis of hyperthyroidism was new in patients aged 18 to 65, and its duration was under 2 months. This specimen belongs to a study of T cells in Graves' hyperthyroidism and ophthalmopathy. Study at large: Staff took peripheral blood when the initial diagnosis was made, before any treatment began. Findings and limits, study-wide: Separation of ophthalmopathy from stable hyperthyroidism was achieved by a 13 V-J model.

This TCR came from a man between 45 and 60 years old with Graves' hyperthyroidism. The sequenced sample was blood.

The CDR3 DNA sequence: TGTGCCAGCAGCCCAGCGAAGGGGCGCCCAAACTATGGCTACACCTTC. It encodes CASSPAKGRPNYGYTF. The chain joins TRBV7-9 to TRBJ1-2; D is possibly TRBD1 (5 bases). Trimming cost V 5 bases and J 2 bases, with 18 bases left between them. The V gene's germline CDR1 is SEHNR and CDR2 FQNEAQ (reference sequence). The CDR3 spans 16 residues. The full variable domain, its missing parts supplied by reference TRBV7-9 and TRBJ1-2, is DTGVSQNPRHKITKRGQNVTFRCDPISEHNRLYWYRQTLGQGPEFLTYFQNEAQLEKSRLLSDRFSAERPKGSFSTLEIQRTEQGDSAMYLCASSPAKGRPNYGYTFGSGTRLTVV.